One sample yielded the 7 T cell receptor beta chains listed below, sequenced in a study of sequential checkpoint blockade in melanoma. The assay was immunoSEQ multiplex PCR, and TCRdb's table has in-frame clones only and misses some. In the table there are some 13,000 clones, around two thirds of which are singletons. Specified treatment: randomized to nivolumab then ipilimumab (arm A) or the reverse (arm B). The material sequenced was CD8+ T cells sorted from blood (inferred from file names), taken from a patient given nivolumab and ipilimumab in sequence. The receptor source for this set is a human donor with melanoma.

The chain recombines TRBV4-3 with TRBJ1-1; 7 bases agree with TRBD1. From germline, CDR1 is LGHNA and CDR2 YSLEER. V trimming: 2 bases; J trimming: 6 bases; junction bases outside the gene matches: 9. The CDR3 length is 15 residues. The CDR3 reads CASSQTYRGTPEAFF. CDR3 coding DNA: TGCGCCAGCAGCCAAACCTACAGGGGTACCCCTGAAGCTTTCTTT.

The V call is TRBV5-4, the J call TRBJ2-5; D gene ambiguous. The ends were cut back, 7 bases at V and 5 bases at J, with 9 bases in the middle. CDR1 is SGHNT, CDR2 YYREEE, per germline (reference sequence). There are 11 residues in the CDR3. The CDR3 DNA sequence: TGTGCCAGCGGTCCCGGGGAGACCCAGTACTTC. Its protein is CASGPGETQYF.

V usage is TRBV10-3 and J usage is TRBJ1-5; D gene unclear. Per the germline V gene, CDR1 is ENHRY and CDR2 is SYGVKD. The CDR3 contains 14 residues. V was trimmed by 2 bases and J by 1 base, leaving 6 bases between them. This CDR3 is CAISEGGSNQPQHF. The CDR3 DNA follows: TGTGCCATCAGTGAGGGAGGGAGCAATCAGCCCCAGCATTTT.

The V gene is TRBV7-8, the J gene TRBJ2-2; 14 positions match TRBD2. CDR1 and CDR2 from the germline V gene are SGHVS and FQNEAQ. V trimming: 2 bases; J trimming: 6 bases; junction bases outside the gene matches: 2. This CDR3 has 16 residues. This chain's CDR3 is CASSLWGLAGAGELFF. The CDR3 DNA is TGTGCCAGCAGCTTATGGGGACTAGCGGGAGCCGGGGAGCTGTTTTTT.

The chain has TRBV15 and TRBJ2-5; 8 nucleotides agree with TRBD2. The germline V gene has CDR1 LNHNV and CDR2 YYDKDF (reference sequence). CDR3 length: 15 amino acids. The trim removed 5 bases at V and 4 bases at J, leaving 9 bases unmatched. The DNA of the CDR3 is TGTGCCACCAGCGAGCCGGGACTAGGGGGAGAGACCCAGTACTTC. Residues: CATSEPGLGGETQYF. Filled out from reference TRBV15 and TRBJ2-5, the complete variable domain reads DAMVIQNPRYQVTQFGKPVTLSCSQTLNHNVMYWYQQKSSQAPKLLFHYYDKDFNNEADTPDNFQSRRPNTSFCFLDIRSPGLGDTAMYLCATSEPGLGGETQYFGPGTRLLVL.

The rearrangement uses TRBV14 and TRBJ2-5, with TRBD1 matching 8 bases. There are 15 residues in the CDR3. Looked up from germline, CDR1 is SGHDN and CDR2 is FVKESK. Losses at the gene ends were 5 bases for V and 5 bases for J; bases not matched to a gene: 10. CDR3 in amino acids: CASSYQTGVLETQYF. The DNA for the CDR3 is TGTGCCAGCAGCTACCAGACAGGGGTTCTCGAGACCCAGTACTTC.

J is TRBJ1-2 and V is TRBV9; D unclear. The V gene's germline CDR1 is SGDLS and CDR2 YYNGEE. CDR3 length: 11 amino acids. Deletions cut 3 bases from V and 5 bases from J, with 5 bases between. The DNA for the CDR3 is TGTGCCAGCAGCGCCGGGTATGGCTACACCTTC. This translates into CASSAGYGYTF.